Only a few counts were recorded for the clone carrying this T cell receptor beta chain. The antigen remains undetermined. This CDR3 contains 12 residues. Germline V gives CDR1 GTSNPN, CDR2 SVGIG (reference sequence). J was trimmed by 3 bases and V by 7 bases; bases with no gene match: 6. The record originates from a study of beta chain features in type 1 diabetes. Whole-study context: There were some 100,000,000 sorted cells examined across all samples. General observations from the study: Researchers report that Type 1 diabetes patients had moderately but significantly shorter TCRB CDR3s across all four CD4+ subsets.

Expressed TCRB transcripts were sequenced because the entire RNA isolate underwent reverse transcription. The assay was immunoSEQ multiplex PCR, and TCRdb's table has in-frame clones only and misses some. The sample includes 680,000 or so clones, about an eighth of them seen just once. The sample consisted of naive CD4+ T cells from blood. The chain has TRBV30 and TRBJ2-7, with TRBD1 matching 7 bases. The origin of this receptor is a man aged 18 to 29 with type 1 diabetes. CDR3: CAFDRDRYEQYF. The CDR3 region has the DNA TGTGCCTTCGACAGGGATCGCTACGAGCAGTACTTC.